This entry concerns a single TCR beta chain. Its matching antigen is unknown. Every donor provided one heparinised blood draw, which averaged approximately 120 mL. The sample is drawn from a study of beta chain features in type 1 diabetes. Expressed TCRB transcripts were sequenced after all isolated RNA was converted to cDNA. The protocol was immunoSEQ multiplex PCR, while the TCRdb copy is restricted to in-frame clones and leaves out a portion. This sample has approximately 340,000 clones, with about 15% found just once. Germline V gene sequence: CDR1 MDHEN, CDR2 SYDVKM. Trimming took off 8 bases at V and 6 bases at J, with 20 bases between the two ends. The CDR3 length is 14 residues. Study outcomes and limitations: PCR might favor shorter templates, equally in patients and controls. Across all four CD4+ subsets, people with type 1 diabetes showed modestly shorter TCRB CDR3s. Naive, central memory and Treg TCRB repertoires appeared more alike in patients than in healthy donors.

The specimen was naive CD4+ T cells from blood. The rearrangement uses TRBV28 and TRBJ2-7, with a possible D match to TRBD2 (6 bases). The clonotype originates from a young woman in good health. The CDR3 loop reads CASLSGVERAEQYF. Here the CDR3 DNA reads TGTGCCAGCCTCTCGGGGGTCGAACGGGCCGAGCAGTACTTC.